These T cell receptor beta chains were read from a single sample in a study of blood T cell repertoires in COVID-19. This table comes from immunoSEQ multiplex PCR, and its TCRdb copy is limited to in-frame clones, with some not included. The sample lists 250,000 to 300,000 clones; approximately 91% were seen once. The sequenced material came from PBMCs or T cells enriched from blood (not recorded which). These receptors all come from a woman aged 40 to 50 with acute COVID-19. Each CDR3 is given with its conserved first and last residue. The D gene is left open where the match is weak. Size is stated for part of the rows, as once, few or many counts, or as a class when the clone is expanded.

DNA: TGCGCCAGCAGCTCGGGGACAGATAGCACAGATACGCAGTATTTT
CDR3: CASSSGTDSTDTQYF
size: once
J: TRBJ2-3
D: TRBD1
length: 15
V: TRBV5-1

DNA: TGTGCCAGCAGCGCTATGGGACAGGGGACCGAGCAGTACTTC
CDR3: CASSAMGQGTEQYF
size: .
J: TRBJ2-7
D: TRBD1
length: 14
V: TRBV5-4

DNA: TGTGCCAGCAGCCAAGATCTTGTTAGGCCTAGCGGGGCCCAAGAGACCCAGTACTTC
CDR3: CASSQDLVRPSGAQETQYF
size: .
J: TRBJ2-5
D: TRBD2
length: 19
V: TRBV3-1/TRBV3-2

DNA: TGTGCCAGCAGTGAAAATTCCTCACCGGGACAGTACATGTATGGCTACACCTTC
CDR3: CASSENSSPGQYMYGYTF
size: .
J: TRBJ1-2
D: TRBD1
length: 18
V: TRBV25-1

DNA: TGTGCCAGCAGCTCGAGGGCAAATCAGCCCCAGCATTTT
CDR3: CASSSRANQPQHF
size: .
J: TRBJ1-5
D: .
length: 13
V: TRBV7-3

DNA: TGTGCCAGCAGTTCGGGACTAGCGGGAGTAACAGATACGCAGTATTTT
CDR3: CASSSGLAGVTDTQYF
size: .
J: TRBJ2-3
D: TRBD2
length: 16
V: TRBV7-6

DNA: TGTGCCAGCAGTCGACCAGGGGGCAAGAGCAATCAGCCCCAGCATTTT
CDR3: CASSRPGGKSNQPQHF
size: .
J: TRBJ1-5
D: TRBD1
length: 16
V: TRBV2

DNA: TGTGCCAGCAGCCACGGGACTAGCGGGGGTGTGACCCAGTACTTC
CDR3: CASSHGTSGGVTQYF
size: .
J: TRBJ2-5
D: TRBD2
length: 15
V: TRBV3-1/TRBV3-2

DNA: TGTGCCAGCAGGAGACAGGGGAGTCAGCCCCAGCATTTT
CDR3: CASRRQGSQPQHF
size: .
J: TRBJ1-5
D: TRBD1
length: 13
V: TRBV2

DNA: TGTGCCAGCAGCTTAGGCGGAAAAAGGTCCGATGAGCAGTTCTTC
CDR3: CASSLGGKRSDEQFF
size: once
J: TRBJ2-1
D: .
length: 15
V: TRBV11-2

DNA: TGTGCCAGTAGTATAAGCGGGGGGGCCTCCGATGAGCAGTTCTTC
CDR3: CASSISGGASDEQFF
size: .
J: TRBJ2-1
D: TRBD2
length: 15
V: TRBV19

DNA: TGTGCCAGCAGCTTGCCGGGACAGGCCTCCTACGAGCAGTACTTC
CDR3: CASSLPGQASYEQYF
size: .
J: TRBJ2-7
D: TRBD1
length: 15
V: TRBV5-4

DNA: TGCGCCAGCAGCCAAGGTTTCCAGAGGCCGTTATTC
CDR3: CASSQGFQRPLF
size: .
J: TRBJ1-2
D: .
length: 12
V: TRBV4-1

DNA: TGTGCCAGCAGTTACCCCGGACCTGGGGGGTACAATGAGCAGTTCTTC
CDR3: CASSYPGPGGYNEQFF
size: .
J: TRBJ2-1
D: .
length: 16
V: TRBV6-5

DNA: TGCGCCAGCAGCTTGGCCGCGCAGGGGTGGAATGAGCAGTTCTTC
CDR3: CASSLAAQGWNEQFF
size: once
J: TRBJ2-1
D: .
length: 15
V: TRBV5-1

DNA: TGTGCCAGCAGTAGGACAGGAGCCTACGGGGAGCTGTTTTTT
CDR3: CASSRTGAYGELFF
size: .
J: TRBJ2-2
D: TRBD1
length: 14
V: TRBV27

DNA: TGCAGTGCTAGTCGGGACAGGGGGCGTTACACTGAAGCTTTCTTT
CDR3: CSASRDRGRYTEAFF
size: .
J: TRBJ1-1
D: TRBD1
length: 15
V: TRBV20-1

DNA: TGTGCCAGCAGCTTACCGGGACAGACTTATGGCTACACCTTC
CDR3: CASSLPGQTYGYTF
size: .
J: TRBJ1-2
D: TRBD1
length: 14
V: TRBV7-9